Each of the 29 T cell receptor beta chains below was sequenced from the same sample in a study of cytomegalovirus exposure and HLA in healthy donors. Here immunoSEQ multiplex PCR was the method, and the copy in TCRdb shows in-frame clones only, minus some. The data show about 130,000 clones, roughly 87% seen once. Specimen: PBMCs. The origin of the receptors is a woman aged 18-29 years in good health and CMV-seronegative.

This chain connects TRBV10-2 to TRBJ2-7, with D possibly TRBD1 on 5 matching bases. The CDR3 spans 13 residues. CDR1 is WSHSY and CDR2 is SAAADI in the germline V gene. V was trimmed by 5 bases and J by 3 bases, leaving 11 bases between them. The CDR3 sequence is CASSRGLNYEQYV. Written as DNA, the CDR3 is TGCGCCAGCAGTAGGGGTTTAAACTACGAGCAGTACGTC.

Here the CDR3 DNA reads TGTGCCAGCAGCGTCGGTACAGGCGGTGTGGAGACCCAGTACTTC. Translation: CASSVGTGGVETQYF. The rearrangement uses TRBV9 and TRBJ2-5, with TRBD1 as a possible D gene (5 bases). CDR1 is SGDLS, CDR2 YYNGEE, per germline. This CDR3 spans 15 amino acids. Trimming removed 2 bases at V and 5 bases at J, with 16 bases between.

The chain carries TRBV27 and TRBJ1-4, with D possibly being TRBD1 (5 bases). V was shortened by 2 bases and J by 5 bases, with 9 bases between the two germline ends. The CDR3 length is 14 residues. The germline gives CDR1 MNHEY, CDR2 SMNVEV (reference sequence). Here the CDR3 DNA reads TGTGCCAGCAGTTTAGCAGGGAGGAATGAAAAACTGTTTTTT. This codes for CASSLAGRNEKLFF.

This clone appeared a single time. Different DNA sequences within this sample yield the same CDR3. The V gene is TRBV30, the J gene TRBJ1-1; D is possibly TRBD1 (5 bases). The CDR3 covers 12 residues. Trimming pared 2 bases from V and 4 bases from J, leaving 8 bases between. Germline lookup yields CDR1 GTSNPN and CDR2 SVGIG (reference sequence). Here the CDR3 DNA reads TGTGCCTGGAGTAGGGGCCCCACTGAAGCTTTCTTT. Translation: CAWSRGPTEAFF. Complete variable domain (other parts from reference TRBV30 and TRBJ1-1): SQTIHQWPATLVQPVGSPLSLECTVEGTSNPNLYWYRQAAGRGLQLLFYSVGIGQISSEVPQNLSASRPQDRQFILSSKKLLLSDSGFYLCAWSRGPTEAFFGQGTRLTVV.

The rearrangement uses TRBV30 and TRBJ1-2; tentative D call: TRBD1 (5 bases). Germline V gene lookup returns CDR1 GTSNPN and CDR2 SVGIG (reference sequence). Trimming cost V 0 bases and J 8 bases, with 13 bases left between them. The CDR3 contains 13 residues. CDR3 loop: CAWSVVGPRGYTF. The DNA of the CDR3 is TGTGCCTGGAGTGTAGTGGGGCCTCGGGGCTACACCTTC.

The CDR3 reads CASSLFPGQGDTEAFF. As DNA, the CDR3 is TGCGCCAGCAGTTTATTTCCGGGACAGGGGGACACTGAAGCTTTCTTT. The V and J genes are TRBV5-1 and TRBJ1-1; 11 bases are a match to TRBD1. CDR3 size: 16 residues. V dropped 5 bases and J dropped 3; count of bases not matched to a gene: 9. Germline assignment: CDR1 SGHRS and CDR2 YFSETQ.

CDR3 bases: TGTGCCAGCAGCTCGCCTTGGGACAGGGCAAACAATGAGCAGTTCTTC. It codes for CASSSPWDRANNEQFF. The chain recombines TRBV5-8 with TRBJ2-1, with 9 bases identical to TRBD1. Germline V gene data show CDR1 as SGHTS and CDR2 as YDEGEE. CDR3 length equals 16 residues. V shed 3 bases, J shed 5 bases, and the junction held 9 bases outside the gene matches.

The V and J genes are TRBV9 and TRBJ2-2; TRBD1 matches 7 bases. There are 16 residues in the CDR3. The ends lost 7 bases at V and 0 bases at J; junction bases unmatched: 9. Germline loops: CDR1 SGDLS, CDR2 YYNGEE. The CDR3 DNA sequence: TGTGCCAGCCGCAGAGGGGGCTCAACGAACACCGGGGAGCTGTTTTTT. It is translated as CASRRGGSTNTGELFF.

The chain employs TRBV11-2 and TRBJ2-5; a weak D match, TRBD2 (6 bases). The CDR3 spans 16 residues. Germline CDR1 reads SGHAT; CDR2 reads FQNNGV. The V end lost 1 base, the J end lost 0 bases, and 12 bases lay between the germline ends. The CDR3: CASSLGVSGNQETQYF. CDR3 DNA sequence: TGTGCCAGCAGCTTAGGGGTTAGCGGCAACCAAGAGACCCAGTACTTC.

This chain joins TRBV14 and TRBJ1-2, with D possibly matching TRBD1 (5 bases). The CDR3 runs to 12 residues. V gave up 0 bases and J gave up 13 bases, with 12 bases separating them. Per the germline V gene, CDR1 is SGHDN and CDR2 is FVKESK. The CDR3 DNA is TGTGCCAGCAGCCAAGAGGATCGGGGGACCACCTTC. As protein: CASSQEDRGTTF.

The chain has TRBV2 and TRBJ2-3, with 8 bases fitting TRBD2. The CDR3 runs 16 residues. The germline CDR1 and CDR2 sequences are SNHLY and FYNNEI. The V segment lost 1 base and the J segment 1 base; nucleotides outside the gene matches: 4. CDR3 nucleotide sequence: TGTGCCAGCAGTGAAGAAGGTAGCGGGGGCACAGATACGCAGTATTTT. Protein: CASSEEGSGGTDTQYF.

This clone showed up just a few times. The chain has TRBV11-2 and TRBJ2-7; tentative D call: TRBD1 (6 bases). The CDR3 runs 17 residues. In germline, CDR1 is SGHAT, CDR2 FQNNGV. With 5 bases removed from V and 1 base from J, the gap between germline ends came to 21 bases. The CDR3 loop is CASSPIARDTKSYEQYF. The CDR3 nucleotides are TGTGCCAGCAGCCCAATTGCCCGGGACACCAAATCCTACGAGCAGTACTTC.

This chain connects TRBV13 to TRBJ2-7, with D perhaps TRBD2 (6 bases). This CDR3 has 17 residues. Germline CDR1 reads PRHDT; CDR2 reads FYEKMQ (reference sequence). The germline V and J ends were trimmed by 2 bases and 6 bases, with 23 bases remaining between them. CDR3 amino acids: CASSLYAEAREEAEQYF. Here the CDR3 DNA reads TGTGCCAGCAGCTTATACGCTGAGGCCAGGGAGGAGGCCGAGCAGTACTTC.

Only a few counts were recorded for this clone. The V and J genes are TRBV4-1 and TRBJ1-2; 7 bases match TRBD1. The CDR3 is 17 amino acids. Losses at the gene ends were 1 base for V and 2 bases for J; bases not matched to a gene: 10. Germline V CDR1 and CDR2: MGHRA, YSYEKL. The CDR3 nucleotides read TGCGCCAGCAGCCAAGTCGTGGGACAGCGAGACAACTATGGCTACACCTTC. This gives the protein CASSQVVGQRDNYGYTF.

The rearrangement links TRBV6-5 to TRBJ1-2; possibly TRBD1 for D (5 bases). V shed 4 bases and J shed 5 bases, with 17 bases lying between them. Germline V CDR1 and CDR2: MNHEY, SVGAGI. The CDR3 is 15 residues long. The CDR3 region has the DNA TGTGCCAGCAGTTCCGTACCCAGGGATCCTTATGGCTACACCTTC. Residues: CASSSVPRDPYGYTF.

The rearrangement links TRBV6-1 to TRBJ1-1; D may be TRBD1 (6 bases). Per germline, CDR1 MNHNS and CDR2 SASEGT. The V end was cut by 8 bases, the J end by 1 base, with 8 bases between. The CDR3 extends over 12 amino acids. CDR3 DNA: TGTGCCAGCGTGGACAGGAACACTGAAGCTTTCTTT. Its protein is CASVDRNTEAFF.

The CDR3 spells CATSRDLNQPQHF. CDR3 nucleotides: TGTGCCACCAGCAGAGATCTGAATCAGCCCCAGCATTTT. V is TRBV15 and J is TRBJ1-5; D remains ambiguous. V shed 0 bases and J shed 4 bases, with 4 bases lying between them. The germline gives CDR1 LNHNV, CDR2 YYDKDF (reference sequence). CDR3 size: 13 residues. The whole variable domain, remainder taken from reference TRBV15 and TRBJ1-5, is DAMVIQNPRYQVTQFGKPVTLSCSQTLNHNVMYWYQQKSSQAPKLLFHYYDKDFNNEADTPDNFQSRRPNTSFCFLDIRSPGLGDTAMYLCATSRDLNQPQHFGDGTRLSIL.

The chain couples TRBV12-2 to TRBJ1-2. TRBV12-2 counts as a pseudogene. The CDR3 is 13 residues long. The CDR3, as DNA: TGTGCAAGTCGCTTCGCCGGGAACTATGGCTACACCTTC. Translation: CASRFAGNYGYTF.

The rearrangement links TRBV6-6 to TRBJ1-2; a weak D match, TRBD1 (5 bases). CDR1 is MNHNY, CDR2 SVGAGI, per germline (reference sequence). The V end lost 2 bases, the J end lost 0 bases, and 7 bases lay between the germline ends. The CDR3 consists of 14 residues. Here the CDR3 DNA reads TGTGCCAGCAGTTACGGGGCAGCTAACTATGGCTACACCTTC. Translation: CASSYGAANYGYTF.

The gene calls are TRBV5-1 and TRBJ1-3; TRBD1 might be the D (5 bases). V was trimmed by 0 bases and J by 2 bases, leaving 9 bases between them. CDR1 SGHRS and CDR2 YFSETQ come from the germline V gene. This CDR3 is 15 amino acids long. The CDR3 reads CASSLDRRAGNTIYF. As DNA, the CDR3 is TGCGCCAGCAGCTTGGACAGGAGAGCTGGAAACACCATATATTTT. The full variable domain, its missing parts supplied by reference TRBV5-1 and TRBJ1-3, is KAGVTQTPRYLIKTRGQQVTLSCSPISGHRSVSWYQQTPGQGLQFLFEYFSETQRNKGNFPGRFSGRQFSNSRSEMNVSTLELGDSALYLCASSLDRRAGNTIYFGEGSWLTVV.

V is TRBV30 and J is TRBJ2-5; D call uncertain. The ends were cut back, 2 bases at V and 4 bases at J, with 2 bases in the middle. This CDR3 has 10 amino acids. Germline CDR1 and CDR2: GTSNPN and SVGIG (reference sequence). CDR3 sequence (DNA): TGTGCCTGGAGTCTAGAGACCCAGTACTTC. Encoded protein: CAWSLETQYF.

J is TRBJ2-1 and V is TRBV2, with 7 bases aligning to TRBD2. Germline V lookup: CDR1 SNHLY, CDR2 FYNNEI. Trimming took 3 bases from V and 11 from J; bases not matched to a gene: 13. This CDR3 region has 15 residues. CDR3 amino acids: CASSDLGLGPSQQFF. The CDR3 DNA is TGTGCCAGCAGTGATTTAGGACTAGGCCCAAGTCAGCAGTTCTTC.

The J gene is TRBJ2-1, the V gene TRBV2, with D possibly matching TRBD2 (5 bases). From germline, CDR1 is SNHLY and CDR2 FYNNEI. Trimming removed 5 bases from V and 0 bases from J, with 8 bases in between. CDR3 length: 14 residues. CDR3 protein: CASSWESSYNEQFF. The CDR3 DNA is TGTGCCAGCAGTTGGGAGAGCTCCTACAATGAGCAGTTCTTC.

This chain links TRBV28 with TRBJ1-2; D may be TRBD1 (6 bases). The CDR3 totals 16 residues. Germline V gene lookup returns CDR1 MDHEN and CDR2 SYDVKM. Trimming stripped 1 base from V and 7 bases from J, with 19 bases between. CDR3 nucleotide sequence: TGTGCCAGCAGTTTATCCGCCAGGGGCAGGATTGGTGGCTACACCTTC. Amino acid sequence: CASSLSARGRIGGYTF.

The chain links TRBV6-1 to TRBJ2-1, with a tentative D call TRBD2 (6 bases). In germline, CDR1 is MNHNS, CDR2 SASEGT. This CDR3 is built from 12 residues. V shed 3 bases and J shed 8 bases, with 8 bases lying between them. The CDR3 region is CASSDSGDEQFF. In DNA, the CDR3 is TGTGCCAGCAGTGATTCGGGGGATGAGCAGTTCTTC.

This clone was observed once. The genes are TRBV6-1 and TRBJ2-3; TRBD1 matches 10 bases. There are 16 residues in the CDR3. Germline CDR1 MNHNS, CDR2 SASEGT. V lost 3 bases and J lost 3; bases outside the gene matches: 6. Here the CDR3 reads CASSEAGTGVTDTQYF. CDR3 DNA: TGTGCCAGCAGTGAGGCCGGGACAGGGGTGACAGATACGCAGTATTTT.

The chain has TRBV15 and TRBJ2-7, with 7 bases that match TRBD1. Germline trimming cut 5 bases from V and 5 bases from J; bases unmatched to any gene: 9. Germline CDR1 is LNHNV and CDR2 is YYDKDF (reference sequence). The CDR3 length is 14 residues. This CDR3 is CATSLRDSLNEQYF. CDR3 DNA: TGTGCCACCAGCCTAAGGGACAGCCTTAACGAGCAGTACTTC.

The CDR3 here is CASSEESSVNYGYTF. In nucleotides, the CDR3 is TGTGCCAGCAGTGAAGAAAGCTCCGTCAACTATGGCTACACCTTC. The V call is TRBV6-1, the J call TRBJ1-2; D unresolved. Germline CDR1 MNHNS, CDR2 SASEGT. This CDR3 contains 15 residues. V was clipped by 1 base and J by 2 bases, with 11 bases between them.

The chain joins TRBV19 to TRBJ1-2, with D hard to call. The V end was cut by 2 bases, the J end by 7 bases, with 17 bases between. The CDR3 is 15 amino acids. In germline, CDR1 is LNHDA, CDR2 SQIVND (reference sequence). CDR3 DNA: TGTGCCAGTAGTATAAGTCCACCCTTACTTGGTGGCTACACCTTC. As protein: CASSISPPLLGGYTF.